The next 13 T cell receptor beta chains were all read from a single sample in a study of blood T cell repertoires in COVID-19. This table comes from immunoSEQ multiplex PCR, and its TCRdb copy is limited to in-frame clones, with some not included. Of about 360,000 clones listed, 70% to 90% are singletons. Sequencing was done on a sample of PBMCs or T cells enriched from blood (not recorded which). The receptors were gathered from a woman in her forties with acute COVID-19.

The genes are TRBV5-6 and TRBJ1-3; 10 nucleotides line up with TRBD1. There are 15 residues in the CDR3. V was pared by 7 bases and J by 3 bases, with 7 bases of the junction left unmatched. Germline V lookup: CDR1 SGHDT, CDR2 YYEEEE. The chain's CDR3 is CASETGTGVGNTIYF. The CDR3 nucleotides are TGTGCCAGCGAGACCGGGACAGGGGTTGGAAACACCATATATTTT.

V and J are TRBV5-4 and TRBJ1-2; tentatively, D is TRBD1 (5 bases). With 4 bases removed from V and 7 bases from J, the gap between germline ends came to 11 bases. There are 12 residues in the CDR3. In germline, CDR1 is SGHNT, CDR2 YYREEE (reference sequence). The CDR3 DNA reads TGTGCCAGCAGCCCCTGGAGGGGTGGCTACACCTTC. As protein: CASSPWRGGYTF.

This CDR3 is CASSIDGRDRGTVEAFF. The CDR3, as DNA: TGTGCCAGTAGTATAGATGGACGGGACAGGGGGACGGTTGAAGCTTTCTTT. This sequence joins TRBV19 and TRBJ1-1; TRBD1 matches 11 bases. The CDR3 consists of 17 residues. The V gene's germline CDR1 is LNHDA and CDR2 SQIVND (reference sequence). The junction had 10 bases not matched to a gene; V was cut back by 0 bases and J by 7 bases.

The rearrangement joins TRBV28 to TRBJ1-5; D perhaps matches TRBD1 (6 bases). Trimming removed 4 bases at V and 0 bases at J, with 16 bases between. The CDR3 is 17 amino acids. Germline V gene sequence: CDR1 MDHEN, CDR2 SYDVKM. The CDR3 DNA is TGTGCCAGCAGTTCCCGTCTGGACAGATATAGCAATCAGCCCCAGCATTTT. This encodes CASSSRLDRYSNQPQHF.

This clone is a singleton in its sample. V is TRBV7-9 and J is TRBJ1-1; no clear D. Germline CDR1 SEHNR, CDR2 FQNEAQ (reference sequence). The CDR3 spans 11 residues. V lost 5 bases and J lost 9, with 10 bases in between. CDR3 coding DNA: TGTGCCAGCAGCCCGGAGAGTAAAGCTTTCTTT. Protein: CASSPESKAFF.

The V gene is TRBV10-3, the J gene TRBJ2-7; 8 bases are a match to TRBD2. The germline CDR1 and CDR2 sequences are ENHRY and SYGVKD. The CDR3 contains 14 residues. Unmatched junction bases numbered 10, after V lost 10 bases and J lost 2 bases. The CDR3 loop reads CATKLAGQPYEQYF. CDR3 sequence (DNA): TGTGCCACTAAATTAGCGGGGCAACCCTACGAGCAGTACTTC.

The chain uses TRBV30 and TRBJ2-2; 7 bases are shared with TRBD1. The ends lost 4 bases at V and 4 bases at J; junction bases unmatched: 6. The CDR3 extends over 14 amino acids. Germline values: CDR1 GTSNPN, CDR2 SVGIG (reference sequence). CDR3 DNA sequence: TGTGCCTGGAAGAGGGGGCCCGGCACCGGGGAGCTGTTTTTT. Translation gives CAWKRGPGTGELFF.

The V and J genes are TRBV12-5 and TRBJ1-5; D gene ambiguous. The germline gives CDR1 LGHNT, CDR2 FRNRAP. This CDR3 has 11 amino acids. The V end was cut by 7 bases, the J end by 3 bases, with 4 bases between. For the CDR3, the DNA is TGTGCTAGTGCCAACAATCAGCCCCAGCATTTT. It is translated as CASANNQPQHF.

The genes are TRBV14 and TRBJ1-1; weak D call: TRBD1 (6 bases). The germline V gene has CDR1 SGHDN and CDR2 FVKESK. With 0 bases removed from V and 3 bases from J, the gap between germline ends came to 11 bases. The CDR3 totals 15 residues. The CDR3 coding sequence is TGTGCCAGCAGCCAAGATTGGGGGGGCGACACTGAAGCTTTCTTT. Translation gives CASSQDWGGDTEAFF.

This clone was recorded once. The rearrangement uses TRBV19 and TRBJ1-3; perhaps TRBD1 as D (6 bases). The CDR3 has 15 residues. The V end lost 7 bases, the J end lost 0 bases, and 13 bases lay between the germline ends. Looked up from germline, CDR1 is LNHDA and CDR2 is SQIVND (reference sequence). The CDR3 bases are TGTGCCAGTAACCCGGGGGGCAACTCTGGAAACACCATATATTTT. Protein sequence: CASNPGGNSGNTIYF.

V gene TRBV29-1 combines with J gene TRBJ2-1; D unclear. Germline assignment: CDR1 SQVTM and CDR2 ANQGSEA. V was cut by 4 bases and J by 6 bases, with 10 bases left in between. The CDR3 is made up of 12 amino acids. The CDR3 here is CSVAQPSNEQFF. CDR3 DNA: TGCAGCGTTGCACAGCCCTCCAATGAGCAGTTCTTC.

The chain employs TRBV19 and TRBJ1-2; D may be TRBD1 (5 bases). The CDR3 spans 12 residues. The V gene's germline CDR1 is LNHDA and CDR2 SQIVND (reference sequence). Trimming took off 5 bases at V and 3 bases at J, with 7 bases between the two ends. The DNA of the CDR3 is TGTGCCAGTAGTCGACAGTACTATGGCTACACCTTC. Amino acid sequence: CASSRQYYGYTF.

The V gene is TRBV3-1 (or the pseudogene TRBV3-2), the J gene TRBJ2-5; 8 nucleotides agree with TRBD2. The CDR3 contains 17 residues. CDR1 and CDR2 from the germline V gene are LGHDT and YNNKEL (reference sequence). Unmatched junction bases numbered 16, after V lost 6 bases and J lost 4 bases. CDR3 region: CASSYKSGGLLRETQYF. As DNA, the CDR3 is TGTGCCAGCAGTTACAAGAGCGGGGGCCTATTGAGAGAGACCCAGTACTTC.